A selection of T cell receptor beta chains follows, all from one sample in a study of blood T cell repertoires in COVID-19. The protocol was immunoSEQ multiplex PCR, while the TCRdb copy is restricted to in-frame clones and leaves out a portion. The sample holds roughly 260,000 clones, 83% seen once. Source material: PBMCs or T cells enriched from blood (not recorded which). The receptor source for this set is a woman aged 40 to 50 who had been exposed to COVID-19. Each CDR3 is given with its conserved first and last residue. The D gene is left open where the match is weak. Size is stated for part of the rows, as once, few or many counts, or as a class when the clone is expanded.

clone size: -; J gene: TRBJ1-2; D gene: -; V gene: TRBV19; CDR3 protein: CASSRGTYGYTF; CDR3 DNA: TGTGCCAGTAGTCGCGGGACCTATGGCTACACCTTC
clone size: -; J gene: TRBJ2-4; D gene: -; V gene: TRBV7-9; CDR3 protein: CASSFTGTLAKNIQYF; CDR3 DNA: TGTGCCAGCAGCTTCACCGGGACACTAGCCAAAAACATTCAGTACTTC
clone size: -; J gene: TRBJ2-7; D gene: -; V gene: TRBV6-5; CDR3 protein: CASRDSSYEQYF; CDR3 DNA: TGTGCCAGCAGAGACTCGTCCTACGAGCAGTACTTC
clone size: -; J gene: TRBJ1-2; D gene: -; V gene: TRBV24-1; CDR3 protein: CATSPGHLYGYTF; CDR3 DNA: TGTGCCACCAGTCCGGGACACCTCTATGGCTACACCTTC
clone size: -; J gene: TRBJ1-2; D gene: TRBD1; V gene: TRBV28; CDR3 protein: CASSLRGANYGYTF; CDR3 DNA: TGTGCCAGCAGCCTCAGGGGGGCTAACTATGGCTACACCTTC
clone size: -; J gene: TRBJ1-3; D gene: -; V gene: TRBV7-9; CDR3 protein: CASKLSTGNTIYF; CDR3 DNA: TGTGCCAGCAAACTAAGCACAGGAAACACCATATATTTT
clone size: -; J gene: TRBJ1-2; D gene: TRBD1; V gene: TRBV19; CDR3 protein: CASSQGGTGYTF; CDR3 DNA: TGTGCCAGTAGTCAAGGGGGCACGGGCTACACCTTC
clone size: -; J gene: TRBJ1-3; D gene: -; V gene: TRBV18; CDR3 protein: CASSGGLGNTIYF; CDR3 DNA: TGTGCCAGCTCAGGGGGACTCGGAAACACCATATATTTT
clone size: once; J gene: TRBJ1-2; D gene: -; V gene: TRBV21-1; CDR3 protein: CATPGQGRGYTF; CDR3 DNA: TGTGCCACGCCGGGACAGGGGAGAGGCTACACCTTC
clone size: -; J gene: TRBJ2-2; D gene: -; V gene: TRBV9; CDR3 protein: CASSVQGRELFF; CDR3 DNA: TGTGCCAGCAGCGTGCAGGGTCGGGAGCTGTTTTTT
clone size: -; J gene: TRBJ2-3; D gene: TRBD2; V gene: TRBV9; CDR3 protein: CASSVRSGGADTQYF; CDR3 DNA: TGTGCCAGCAGCGTCCGTAGCGGGGGGGCAGATACGCAGTATTTT
clone size: few; J gene: TRBJ1-2; D gene: -; V gene: TRBV27; CDR3 protein: CASSLAGAKSINYGYTF; CDR3 DNA: TGTGCCAGCAGTTTAGCAGGGGCAAAAAGTATTAACTATGGCTACACCTTC
clone size: -; J gene: TRBJ1-3; D gene: -; V gene: TRBV5-1; CDR3 protein: CASSPFPAGETGNTIYF; CDR3 DNA: TGCGCCAGCAGCCCCTTTCCAGCGGGTGAAACAGGAAACACCATATATTTT
clone size: -; J gene: TRBJ2-5; D gene: -; V gene: TRBV13; CDR3 protein: CASSDEVETQYF; CDR3 DNA: TGTGCCAGCAGCGATGAGGTTGAGACCCAGTACTTC
clone size: -; J gene: TRBJ2-2; D gene: -; V gene: TRBV14; CDR3 protein: CASSPGQSRPRTGELFF; CDR3 DNA: TGTGCCAGCAGCCCCGGACAGTCCAGGCCGCGGACCGGGGAGCTGTTTTTT
clone size: -; J gene: TRBJ2-6; D gene: TRBD1; V gene: TRBV5-4; CDR3 protein: CASSFPGTGGLGSGANVLTF; CDR3 DNA: TGTGCCAGCAGCTTTCCCGGGACAGGGGGTTTAGGGTCCGGGGCCAACGTCCTGACTTTC
clone size: -; J gene: TRBJ1-1; D gene: -; V gene: TRBV4-2; CDR3 protein: CASSQERQMNTEAFF; CDR3 DNA: TGTGCCAGCAGCCAAGAACGACAGATGAACACTGAAGCTTTCTTT
clone size: -; J gene: TRBJ1-1; D gene: -; V gene: TRBV7-9; CDR3 protein: CASSLTGDTEAFF; CDR3 DNA: TGTGCCAGCAGCCTCACGGGGGACACTGAAGCTTTCTTT